This TCR beta chain was profiled in a study of shared T cell receptors in the human thymus. The length of the CDR3 is 16 residues. In germline, CDR1 is LNHNV, CDR2 YYDKDF (reference sequence). V dropped 4 bases and J dropped 4; count of bases not matched to a gene: 11. The repertoire was sequenced with immunoSEQ multiplex PCR; TCRdb's copy has only in-frame clones and lacks some. The sample has 700,000 or so clones; approximately 83% are singletons. The same sample was also used in a study of human thymus T cells. Per that paper: In corrective heart surgery, resections were taken, and these provided the thymus tissue. Both thymic and peripheral blood repertoires showed apparently biased V and J usage. Unrelated people showed highly overlapping thymic repertoires, related research reported.

Sequencing was performed on thymocytes. This TCR was sampled from a girl less than two years old with a congenital heart defect. The gene calls are TRBV15 and TRBJ1-2, with 8 bases matching TRBD1. The CDR3: CATSILGQGNLYGYTF. CDR3 nucleotides: TGTGCCACCAGCATTTTAGGACAGGGTAATCTCTATGGCTACACCTTC.